The clone carrying this T cell receptor beta chain was detected only once. Its antigen remains unknown. Roughly 90,000 TCR templates per sample were sequenced. TCRdb's copy holds only in-frame clones and misses some; the assay was immunoSEQ multiplex PCR. This table holds approximately 100,000 clones, about 93% found once. This entry belongs to a study of siplizumab effects on memory and regulatory T cells. Study results and limitations: The authors did not confirm suppressive function in proliferating Tregs from siplizumab cultures. It was not possible to assign a naive or memory phenotype to roughly 80-97% of proliferating CD4+ or CD8+ clones.

CDR1 MNHEY and CDR2 SMNVEV come from the germline V gene (reference sequence). The J segment lost 10 bases and the V segment lost 4 bases, leaving 5 bases of the junction unmatched. The CDR3 loop spans 13 amino acids. V gene TRBV27 combines with J gene TRBJ2-7, with TRBD2 matching over 12 bases. Sequences were obtained from non-Treg CD4+ T cells sorted from blood. This receptor was taken from a human donor in good health. CDR3 DNA: TGTGCCAGCAGTTCCTGGACTAGCGGGGTCCAGTACTTC. Protein sequence: CASSSWTSGVQYF.